These 23 T cell receptor beta chains came from one sample sequenced in a study of T cell repertoires in cytomegalovirus infection. Each CDR3 protein gets one entry after TCRdb re-called the reads with MiXCR. The sample lists roughly 310,000 distinct CDR3 sequences, about 27% occurring once. No antigen is known for these receptors. This specimen was cultured PBMCs, taken from culture after CMV antigen stimulation. The source is a human donor in good health (CMV status not recorded). Some clones in this sample may be carry-over from other donors' samples.

This clonotype was found a few times. The chain combines TRBV7-3 with TRBJ2-1; possibly TRBD2 for D (5 bases). There are 17 residues in the CDR3. From germline, CDR1 is SGHTA and CDR2 FQGTGA. Trimming removed 5 bases at V and 0 bases at J, with 17 bases between. CDR3 nucleotide sequence: TGTGCCAGCAGCCCTACGAGGAGCGGAAGCTCCTACAATGAGCAGTTCTTC. Its translation is CASSPTRSGSSYNEQFF.

This clonotype was counted only a few times. The chain combines TRBV6-1 with TRBJ2-7, with D tentatively TRBD2 (6 bases). There are 14 residues in the CDR3. Germline-derived CDR1 and CDR2 are MNHNS and SASEGT. V was clipped by 2 bases and J by 6 bases, with 14 bases between them. CDR3 region: CASSEIAVQGEQYF. As DNA, the CDR3 is TGTGCCAGCAGTGAAATAGCGGTTCAGGGCGAGCAGTACTTC.

This clonotype was seen only a few times. The chain is built from TRBV7-2 and TRBJ2-1; D remains unclear. Germline V gene sequence: CDR1 SGHTA, CDR2 FQGNSA. V was cut by 5 bases and J by 4 bases, with 12 bases left in between. The CDR3 is 14 amino acids. The CDR3 loop reads CASSPWDLYNEQFF. The CDR3 DNA reads TGTGCCAGCAGCCCCTGGGATCTTTACAATGAGCAGTTCTTC.

This clonotype was seen more than once but under ten times. The V gene is TRBV29-1, the J gene TRBJ2-3, with 9 nucleotides matching TRBD1. Trimming took 0 bases from V and 3 from J; bases not matched to a gene: 16. The CDR3 is made up of 19 amino acids. Germline V CDR1 and CDR2: SQVTM, ANQGSEA. CDR3 loop: CSVEDLPNTGGIGTDTQYF. The CDR3 coding sequence is TGCAGCGTTGAAGATCTACCCAATACAGGGGGCATTGGGACAGATACGCAGTATTTT.

The V and J genes are TRBV7-2 and TRBJ1-5; 9 bases match TRBD1. This CDR3 region has 13 residues. The ends lost 1 base at V and 12 bases at J; junction bases unmatched: 4. The germline gives CDR1 SGHTA, CDR2 FQGNSA. CDR3 bases: TGTGCCAGCAGCTTAGGGGACAGGGTAGACCAGCATTTT. Protein product: CASSLGDRVDQHF.

The chain uses TRBV4-1 and TRBJ2-7; D might be TRBD1 (5 bases). Trimming took off 0 bases at V and 1 base at J, with 25 bases between the two ends. There are 20 residues in the CDR3. Germline V gene lookup returns CDR1 MGHRA and CDR2 YSYEKL. The CDR3 spells CASSQDNSDSIVRISYEQYF. The CDR3 DNA reads as TGCGCCAGCAGCCAAGATAATAGTGACAGCATTGTTAGGATTTCCTACGAGCAGTACTTC.

The CDR3 here is CASSRDTSTYGYTF. In DNA, the CDR3 is TGTGCCAGCTCTCGGGACACATCGACCTATGGCTACACCTTC. The J gene is TRBJ1-2, the V gene TRBV18; possible D gene TRBD1, 6 bases. V shed 6 bases and J shed 4 bases, with 15 bases lying between them. Germline loops: CDR1 KGHSH, CDR2 LQKENI. The CDR3 has 14 residues. Using reference TRBV18 and TRBJ1-2 for the parts outside the CDR3, the full variable domain is NAGVMQNPRHLVRRRGQEARLRCSPMKGHSHVYWYRQLPEEGLKFMVYLQKENIIDESGMPKERFSAEFPKEGPSILRIQQVVRGDSAAYFCASSRDTSTYGYTFGSGTRLTVV.

V gene TRBV20-1 combines with J gene TRBJ1-2; D might be TRBD1 (5 bases). Trimming shortened V by 4 bases and J by 2 bases, and 11 bases separated the two germline ends. Germline CDR1 reads DFQATT; CDR2 reads SNEGSKA (reference sequence). The CDR3 has 13 residues. The CDR3 region has the DNA TGCAGTGCTAAAGGGGAGTGGAACTATGGCTACACCTTC. The encoded protein is CSAKGEWNYGYTF.

This chain connects TRBV20-1 to TRBJ2-3; 8 bases match TRBD2. The CDR3 sequence is 15 residues long. CDR1 is DFQATT and CDR2 is SNEGSKA in the germline V gene (reference sequence). Trimming removed 2 bases from V and 0 bases from J; junction bases left unmatched: 4. CDR3 protein: CSARMRGDSTDTQYF. In DNA, the CDR3 is TGCAGTGCTAGAATGCGGGGGGATAGCACAGATACGCAGTATTTT.

This rearrangement joins TRBV12-3 or TRBV12-4 to TRBJ2-1; D could derive from TRBD1 or TRBD2 (6 bases each). The CDR3 is 13 residues long. Trimming took 1 base from V and 14 from J, leaving 15 bases between them. CDR3 loop: CASSLGSGAEEFF. CDR3 nucleotides: TGTGCCAGCAGTTTAGGCTCGGGGGCCGAGGAGTTCTTC.

J is TRBJ1-1 and V is TRBV9; D gene unclear. V was pared by 4 bases and J by 3 bases, with 13 bases between. There are 14 residues in the CDR3. The V gene's germline CDR1 is SGDLS and CDR2 YYNGEE. CDR3 in amino acids: CASSLGLADTEAFF. DNA of the CDR3: TGTGCCAGCAGCCTAGGATTGGCGGACACTGAAGCTTTCTTT.

This clonotype appeared a few times. The rearrangement uses TRBV7-8 and TRBJ2-7, with D unclear. Trimming left V 8 bases short and J 2 bases short, with 16 bases between. This CDR3 is built from 14 residues. Germline V gene data show CDR1 as SGHVS and CDR2 as FQNEAQ. DNA of the CDR3: TGTGCCAGCTCCAAAGTCGACTCTCCCTACGAGCAGTACTTC. Translating gives CASSKVDSPYEQYF.

This clonotype has a handful of counts. The chain is built from TRBV28 and TRBJ1-2; 9 positions match TRBD1. Germline values: CDR1 MDHEN, CDR2 SYDVKM. The V gene end was trimmed by 2 bases and the J gene end by 2 bases; junction bases not matched to a gene: 0. This CDR3 spans 14 amino acids. DNA of the CDR3: TGTGCCAGCAGTTTAGACAGGGGGAACTATGGCTACACCTTC. Translated, it gives CASSLDRGNYGYTF.

This clonotype was detected a few times. The V gene is TRBV20-1, the J gene TRBJ2-5; 10 positions agree with TRBD1. V was pared by 0 bases and J by 5 bases, with 6 bases of the junction left unmatched. The CDR3 has 15 amino acids. Germline assignment: CDR1 DFQATT and CDR2 SNEGSKA (reference sequence). In DNA, the CDR3 is TGCAGTGCTAGAGATCTAAGGACAGGGGGTGAGACCCAGTACTTC. This encodes CSARDLRTGGETQYF.

J is TRBJ1-1 and V is TRBV6-1; D gene unclear. Germline lookup yields CDR1 MNHNS and CDR2 SASEGT. Trimming removed 6 bases at V and 12 bases at J, with 14 bases between. This CDR3 has 11 amino acids. For the CDR3, the DNA is TGTGCCAGCAGGGAGGGAACAGCTTCTTTCTTT. Translation gives CASREGTASFF.

The rearrangement links TRBV5-4 to TRBJ1-4; D not certain. This CDR3 is 14 amino acids long. Deletions cut 4 bases from V and 2 bases from J, with 9 bases between. Germline CDR1 and CDR2: SGHNT and YYREEE (reference sequence). The CDR3 region is CASSDSGTNEKLFF. The CDR3 DNA is TGTGCCAGCAGCGATTCGGGGACTAATGAAAAACTGTTTTTT.

This chain links TRBV18 with TRBJ2-3; D remains unclear. Trimming removed 7 bases at V and 2 bases at J, with 4 bases between. The germline CDR1 and CDR2 sequences are KGHSH and LQKENI. The CDR3 spans 11 residues. The CDR3 here is CASFNTDTQYF. CDR3 sequence (DNA): TGTGCCAGCTTTAACACAGATACGCAGTATTTT.

This clonotype was counted a few times. This CDR3 reads CASKGPALVGYTF. The CDR3 region has the DNA TGTGCCAGCAAAGGTCCAGCCTTGGTTGGCTACACCTTC. The chain joins TRBV6-1 to TRBJ1-2; D unresolved. The germline V gene has CDR1 MNHNS and CDR2 SASEGT. Trimming took off 7 bases at V and 7 bases at J, with 16 bases between the two ends. This CDR3 has 13 residues.

This clonotype was found many times. The chain has TRBV28 and TRBJ2-1; D is perhaps TRBD2 (6 bases). The CDR3 consists of 16 residues. The germline gives CDR1 MDHEN, CDR2 SYDVKM. V lost 2 bases, J lost 0 bases, and 11 bases lay in between. CDR3: CASSLIAGSSYNEQFF. DNA of the CDR3: TGTGCCAGCAGTTTAATAGCCGGGAGCTCCTACAATGAGCAGTTCTTC.

The genes are TRBV12-3 or TRBV12-4 and TRBJ2-1; D is possibly TRBD1 (5 bases). The CDR3 is 16 amino acids. The ends were cut back, 5 bases at V and 3 bases at J, with 17 bases in the middle. The CDR3 nucleotides read TGTGCCAGCAGTCGACATCAGGGTCGCCACTACAATGAGCAGTTCTTC. Translating gives CASSRHQGRHYNEQFF.

V and J are TRBV5-4 and TRBJ1-6, with unresolved D. V was cut by 0 bases and J by 6 bases, with 7 bases left in between. CDR1 is SGHNT and CDR2 is YYREEE in the germline V gene (reference sequence). The CDR3 has 14 residues. The DNA for the CDR3 is TGTGCCAGCAGCTTGGGACGGGTTAATTCACCCCTCCACTTT. Translated, it gives CASSLGRVNSPLHF. Using reference TRBV5-4 and TRBJ1-6 for the parts outside the CDR3, the full variable domain is ETGVTQSPTHLIKTRGQQVTLRCSSQSGHNTVSWYQQALGQGPQFIFQYYREEENGRGNFPPRFSGLQFPNYSSELNVNALELDDSALYLCASSLGRVNSPLHFGNGTRLTVT.

The gene calls are TRBV19 and TRBJ2-5; no reliable D call. The CDR3 sequence is 13 residues long. V was pared by 0 bases and J by 13 bases, with 15 bases between. Germline V gene lookup returns CDR1 LNHDA and CDR2 SQIVND (reference sequence). The CDR3 here is CASSIDPSAGWYF. Written as DNA, the CDR3 is TGTGCCAGTAGTATAGACCCCTCAGCCGGATGGTACTTC.

The chain joins TRBV6-6 to TRBJ2-1, with D perhaps TRBD1 (6 bases). CDR1 and CDR2 from the germline V gene are MNHNY and SVGAGI (reference sequence). Trimming shortened V by 0 bases and J by 10 bases, and 10 bases separated the two germline ends. The CDR3 loop spans 13 amino acids. The chain's CDR3 is CASSYSTRGEQFF. CDR3 DNA sequence: TGTGCCAGCAGTTACTCAACCAGGGGCGAGCAGTTCTTC.